The source of this TCR beta chain is a study of T-cell memory formation after mild COVID-19 listed by TCRdb under 2021. For the study in its entirety: Most TCR sequence clusters were specific to one of the two donors. In a couple of donors, T-cell clones that expanded and contracted after mild COVID-19 were tracked by sequencing TCRalpha and TCRbeta repertoires over time. The cohort comprised two young, previously healthy adult volunteers, one female and one male.

Ficoll-Paque density gradient centrifugation was used to isolate PBMCs. The germline V and J ends show losses of 0 bases and 4 bases respectively, and no gene match explains 3 bases of the junction. The germline V gene specifies KGHSH as CDR1 and LQKENI as CDR2. Reading from cysteine to phenylalanine, the CDR3 counts 15 amino acids. The only DNA kept is the CDR3, 45 bases in frame from the first base. Sequencing instrument: Illumina NovaSeq 6000. TCRalpha and TCRbeta cDNA libraries were built by 5'RACE with constant-segment primers, adding sample barcodes and unique molecular identifiers. RNA was extracted from every sample with Trizol reagent. Amplification of the libraries took two PCR steps, and the second step added a second sample barcode plus Illumina TruSeq adapters. The libraries were sequenced on an Illumina NovaSeq using 2 x 150 bp paired-end reads. The source study handled its data this way. Demultiplexing of reads and collapsing into UMI-guided consensus sequences were performed with migec v1.2.7. Using mixcr v2.1.11, UMI consensuses were aligned to TRA and TRB V and J templates and then assembled into clonotypes. A clonotype was counted as expanded or contracted only when both edgeR and NoisET called the clonotype significant, with the noise models trained on biological replicates. For edgeR calls, the cutoffs were a false discovery rate-adjusted p below 0.01 and a log2 fold-change threshold of 1. As an exploratory analysis of dynamics, max-normalized trajectories of the 1000 most abundant clonotypes were examined with PCA combined with hierarchical clustering. Separately sequenced CD4+ and CD8+ repertoires were used to assign the CD4 or CD8 phenotype of responding clones. The raw public data were reprocessed by TCRdb itself: fastp quality trimming at Q25, MiXCR clonotype calling, in-frame beta chains only. Entries that share a CDR3 protein sequence are merged under the most common genes and DNA. The authors' filters were not applied to this entry. Counted in this sample were some 600,000 distinct CDR3 sequences; 15% to 20% of them appeared once. Less than 10% of the sample is held by the ten biggest clonotypes.

This clonotype was recorded a few times. No cognate antigen has been identified for it. Per-base quality was not reported, and no clone a single base away is much larger than it. On the study overall, not on this receptor specifically: Contracting CD4+ clones appeared mostly in the CM and EM memory subsets, whereas CD8+ clones were enriched in EMRA. SARS-CoV-2 specificity of the second-wave clones peaking on day 37 was not confirmed. The study covered only a couple of mild cases, and larger cohorts including severe cases with pre-infection samples were considered necessary. Clones that contracted from day 15 to 85 showed balanced CD4/CD8 phenotypes, whereas a second wave of clones that expanded from day 15 to 37 leaned towards CD4+. Some responding clones were found in pre-infection memory, which suggests that pre-existing cross-reactive memory T cells took part in the SARS-CoV-2 response.

The chain employs TRBV18 and TRBJ2-1; 7 of the junction bases match TRBD1. The TCR sequence derives from an adult woman who had mild COVID-19 (a few samples of this study predate the infection). The sample titles of this study are shuffled in the database, so cell type and time point are left out; the donor was told from shared clones. The specimen was PBMCs or a T cell subset sorted from them (not recorded which). The nucleotide sequence is given as TGTGCCAGCTCACCACCCAGGGGGATGTACAATGAGCAGTTCTTC. Its protein is CASSPPRGMYNEQFF.